This record concerns one TCR beta chain sequence. Seattle researchers signed up patients amid active infection and tracked them longitudinally. These data are taken from a study of blood T cell repertoires in COVID-19. Across the study: COVID-19 samples, acute and convalescent, were from the United States, Italy and Spain.

V was pared by 0 bases and J by 8 bases, with 16 bases of the junction left unmatched. The CDR3 totals 18 residues. Per the authors' pipeline: Estimates of nucleated cell counts were drawn from the amplification of reference gene primers. Repertoires were generated with immunoSEQ multiplex PCR, while TCRdb's copy carries only in-frame clones and drops some. V and J calls and clone size follow that table, whereas D and trimming were derived from the DNA. In the table there are roughly 350,000 clones, about 88% of which are singletons. The sequence derives from a woman between 65 and 79 years old with COVID-19, enrolled during active disease. The material sequenced was peripheral blood. The genes are TRBV5-3 and TRBJ1-2; 10 positions agree with TRBD1. TRBV5-3 is reported as an ORF; its role is uncertain. The CDR3 spells CARSLVWDRGCTRWGYTF. The CDR3 DNA is TGTGCCAGAAGCTTGGTCTGGGACAGGGGCTGTACACGATGGGGCTACACCTTC.